This T cell receptor beta chain appears in the sequencing data of a study of T cells in localized non-small cell lung cancer. Overall study results and limits: Because researchers sequenced only one region of the tumor, heterogeneity is still possible. A median of about 58 of the top 100 tumor clones appeared in adjacent lung, which was paired and uninvolved. Adjacent uninvolved lung had the highest clonality, suggesting focused antigen responses.

There are 12 residues in the CDR3. The germline V gene has CDR1 SQVTM and CDR2 ANQGSEA. V was trimmed by 2 bases and J by 7 bases, leaving 9 bases between them. Using immunoSEQ multiplex PCR, the repertoire was profiled, and TCRdb retains in-frame clones only, with some absent. Of 2,500 to 3,000 clones in the sample, roughly 26% were seen once. On this clone: As yet, its antigen is unknown.

Samples of adjacent lung lacking atypia were obtained no closer than 2 cm to the tumor margin. The clonotype originates from a male donor at least 60 years old with stage II lung adenocarcinoma. Sequenced here: normal lung tissue next to the tumor, sampled before any cancer treatment. The rearrangement links TRBV29-1 to TRBJ2-1, with D perhaps matching TRBD1 (5 bases). DNA for the CDR3: TGCAGCGTTGAACCCCCAGGGAATGAGCAGTTCTTC. It specifies CSVEPPGNEQFF.